This T cell receptor beta chain came from a study of T cell repertoires in cytomegalovirus infection. Points on this clonotype: What it binds is not known.

TCRdb re-derived calls from the reads in MiXCR, one entry per CDR3 protein. Of approximately 990,000 distinct CDR3 sequences in the sample, less than 35% were seen once. The source is a human donor in good health (CMV status not recorded). Some clones in this sample may be carry-over from other donors' samples. Sequencing used cultured CD8+ T cells from PBMCs, obtained from culture after CMV antigen stimulation.

The CDR3 is CASSLIQGPNYGYTF. The CDR3 bases are TGTGCCAGCAGTTTAATACAGGGACCTAACTATGGCTACACCTTC. The chain recombines TRBV27 with TRBJ1-2, with D tentatively TRBD1 (6 bases). V lost 2 bases to trimming and J lost 0 bases, with 10 bases between them. This CDR3 spans 15 amino acids. Germline CDR1 is MNHEY and CDR2 is SMNVEV (reference sequence).